This T cell receptor beta chain was profiled in a study of control samples from healthy donors and cancer patients. Sequencing used immunoSEQ multiplex PCR; TCRdb keeps in-frame clones, though not all of them. The sample carries 100,000 to 150,000 clones, 89% recorded once. The CDR3 is 13 amino acids. Trimming cost V 5 bases and J 2 bases, with 6 bases left between them. Germline V gene lookup returns CDR1 SGHTA and CDR2 FQGTGA. This sequence originates from a man in his forties or fifties with head and neck cancer. Input material: PBMCs. J is TRBJ2-2 and V is TRBV7-3, with D unresolved. Here the CDR3 reads CASSVINTGELFF. CDR3 coding DNA: TGTGCCAGCAGCGTTATTAACACCGGGGAGCTGTTTTTT.